This TCR beta chain appears in the sequencing data of a study of T cell changes during pregnancy in multiple sclerosis. Measured with immunoSEQ multiplex PCR; TCRdb has only the in-frame clones, and not every one. The sample holds around 56,000 clones; roughly 94% are singletons and the top ten take around 2.5%. The V end was cut by 2 bases, the J end by 4 bases, with 2 bases between. CDR3 length: 11 residues. Germline V gene sequence: CDR1 SGHDT, CDR2 YYEEEE. This clonotype was sampled from a female donor with multiple sclerosis, enrolled in a pregnancy study. The sequencing used CD8+ T cells from peripheral blood mononuclear cells, collected after pregnancy. The chain is built from TRBV5-6 and TRBJ2-3, with D unresolved. The CDR3 region is CASSFADTQYF. DNA of the CDR3: TGTGCCAGCAGCTTCGCAGATACGCAGTATTTT.